This is a list of T cell receptor beta chains from one sample in a study of control samples from healthy donors and cancer patients. Data came from immunoSEQ multiplex PCR; TCRdb stores just in-frame clones and leaves some out. The sample holds around 120,000 clones, roughly 92% seen once. The sample taken for sequencing was blood. These receptors were collected from a woman in her late teens or twenties in good health. CDR3s include the opening cysteine and the closing phenylalanine or tryptophan. The D gene is left open where the match is weak. Rows give clone size only sometimes, using once, few, many, or a class for an expanded clone.

TRBD1 . TRBJ2-5 TRBV12-3/TRBV12-4 TGTGCCAGCAGAAGGGGACAGGCAGAGACCCAGTACTTC CASRRGQAETQYF
. . TRBJ1-4 TRBV7-9 TGTGCCAGCAGCTTAGTGCAGTCAGAGGGTTCGGAAAAACTGTTTTTT CASSLVQSEGSEKLFF
. . TRBJ1-5 TRBV2 TGTGCCAGCAGTGAGCAAACGAATCAGCCCCAGCATTTT CASSEQTNQPQHF
. . TRBJ2-5 TRBV6-1 TGTGCCAGCAGTGAAGGGGGGGCTGAAGAGACCCAGTACTTC CASSEGGAEETQYF
. medium-sized TRBJ2-5 TRBV25-1 TGTGCCAGCAGTGAAACCAGGGGTTCGGAGACCCAGTACTTC CASSETRGSETQYF
. . TRBJ2-5 TRBV18 TGTGCCAGCTCACCACAGACCGGGGAGACCCAGTACTTC CASSPQTGETQYF
. . TRBJ2-7 TRBV7-9 TGTGCCAGCAGCTTAGGGGGGATGGGCCGACCTAGTGAGCAGTACTTC CASSLGGMGRPSEQYF
. . TRBJ1-2 TRBV7-2 TGTGCCAGCAGCTTAGTACAGGGAAGGTATGGCTACACCTTC CASSLVQGRYGYTF
TRBD2 . TRBJ2-1 TRBV24-1 TGTGCCACCAGTGATTTCGCGGGAGGTCCCTACAATGAGCAGTTCTTC CATSDFAGGPYNEQFF
TRBD2 once TRBJ2-2 TRBV27 TGTGCCAGCAGTTTAGAGGGTTGGGCGGGAGTTCCCGGGGAGCTGTTTTTT CASSLEGWAGVPGELFF
. . TRBJ2-3 TRBV19 TGTGCCAGTAGTGCGATCGGGGGTAAAGGTACGCAGTATTTT CASSAIGGKGTQYF
. . TRBJ2-2 TRBV10-3 TGTGCCATCAGTAGCCCTGAGGGCTCGAAAGGGAACACCGGGGAGCTGTTTTTT CAISSPEGSKGNTGELFF
. . TRBJ2-6 TRBV6-6 TGTGCCGCAGGTGGATCAGGGGCCAACGTCCTGACTTTC CAAGGSGANVLTF
TRBD1 . TRBJ1-2 TRBV3-1/TRBV3-2 TGTGCCAGCAGCCAAGAGCCGACAGGGGTGGGTGGCTACACCTTC CASSQEPTGVGGYTF
. . TRBJ2-7 TRBV28 TGTGCCAGCAGTTTCGCGCAGGGTGTCAACTACGAGCAGTACTTC CASSFAQGVNYEQYF
. . TRBJ2-2 TRBV7-3 TGTGCCAGCAGCGTTAGGGGCGGAACCGGGGAGCTGTTTTTT CASSVRGGTGELFF